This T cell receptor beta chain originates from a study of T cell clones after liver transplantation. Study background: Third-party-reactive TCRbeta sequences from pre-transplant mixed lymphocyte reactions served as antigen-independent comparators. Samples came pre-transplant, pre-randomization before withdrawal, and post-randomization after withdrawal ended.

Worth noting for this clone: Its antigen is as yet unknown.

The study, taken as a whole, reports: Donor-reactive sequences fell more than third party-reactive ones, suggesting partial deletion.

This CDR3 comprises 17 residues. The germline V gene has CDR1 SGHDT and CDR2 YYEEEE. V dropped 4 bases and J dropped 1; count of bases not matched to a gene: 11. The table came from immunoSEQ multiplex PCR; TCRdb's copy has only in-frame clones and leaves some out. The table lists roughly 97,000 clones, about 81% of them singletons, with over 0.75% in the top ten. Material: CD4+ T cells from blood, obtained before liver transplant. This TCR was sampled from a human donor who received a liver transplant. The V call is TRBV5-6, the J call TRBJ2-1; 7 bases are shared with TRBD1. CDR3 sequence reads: CASSRSSQGWSYNEQFF. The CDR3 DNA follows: TGTGCCAGCAGCCGTTCTTCACAGGGGTGGTCCTACAATGAGCAGTTCTTC. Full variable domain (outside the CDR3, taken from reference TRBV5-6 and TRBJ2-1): DAGVTQSPTHLIKTRGQQVTLRCSPKSGHDTVSWYQQALGQGPQFIFQYYEEEERQRGNFPDRFSGHQFPNYSSELNVNALLLGDSALYLCASSRSSQGWSYNEQFFGPGTRLTVL.